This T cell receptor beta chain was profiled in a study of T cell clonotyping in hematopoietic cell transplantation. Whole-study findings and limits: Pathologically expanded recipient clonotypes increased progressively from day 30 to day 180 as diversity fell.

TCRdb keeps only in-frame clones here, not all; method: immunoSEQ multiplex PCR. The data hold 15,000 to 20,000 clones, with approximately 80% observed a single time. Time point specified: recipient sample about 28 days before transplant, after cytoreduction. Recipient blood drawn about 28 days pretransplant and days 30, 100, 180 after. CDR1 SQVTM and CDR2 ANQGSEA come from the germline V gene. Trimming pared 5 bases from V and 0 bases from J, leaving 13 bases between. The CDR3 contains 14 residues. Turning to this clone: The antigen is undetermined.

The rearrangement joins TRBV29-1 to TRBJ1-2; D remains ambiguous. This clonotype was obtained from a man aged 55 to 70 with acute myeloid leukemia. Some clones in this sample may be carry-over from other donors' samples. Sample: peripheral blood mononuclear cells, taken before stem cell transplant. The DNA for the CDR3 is TGCAGCGTTCAGCCTGTAATAGCTAACTATGGCTACACCTTC. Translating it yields CSVQPVIANYGYTF.